The clone carrying this T cell receptor (beta chain) was observed a single time. In germline, CDR1 is SGHAT, CDR2 FQNNGV. CDR3 length: 18 residues. V shed 3 bases, J shed 5 bases, and the junction held 9 bases outside the gene matches. The entry originates in a study of blood T cells in healthy people across ages. Next came a second PCR, run for about 7 to 12 cycles, which used a sample-barcoded 5' primer along with a J-beta primer mix. TCRdb re-called the 5' RACE reads with MiXCR, one entry per CDR3 protein. The sample has more than 1 million distinct CDR3 sequences, less than 50% seen once. The material sequenced was blood. This sequence joins TRBV11-2 and TRBJ2-1, with 14 bases that match TRBD2. This clonotype originated in a woman aged 55-69 years in good health. The CDR3: CASSFPGLAGGGNNEQFF. Here the CDR3 DNA reads TGTGCCAGCAGCTTCCCCGGACTAGCGGGAGGAGGGAACAATGAGCAGTTCTTC.